The 19 T cell receptor beta chains below all came from one sample that was sequenced in a study of low-dose radiotherapy and immunotherapy resistance in tumors. TRAV- and TRBV-specific primers were used for first-strand cDNA, which covered alpha and beta chains. TCR amplification ran approximately 22 PCR cycles using constant-region and V-primer adapter primers. MiXCR was run by TCRdb on the reads, yielding one entry per CDR3 protein. Of about 100,000 distinct CDR3 sequences listed, less than 25% are singletons. Described time point: after trial treatment. Sample treatment: LDRT plus nivolumab, ipilimumab, low-dose cyclophosphamide and aspirin (RACIN trial). The sequences come from PBMCs, collected after low-dose radiotherapy plus immunotherapy. The receptors come from a male donor with prostate cancer.

This clonotype was detected ten times or more. This rearrangement joins TRBV5-1 to TRBJ2-7, with D possibly matching TRBD2 (6 bases). CDR1 is SGHRS, CDR2 YFSETQ, per germline. Trimming removed 4 bases from V and 3 bases from J, with 11 bases in between. The CDR3 loop spans 13 amino acids. CDR3: CASSELANYEQYF. CDR3 coding DNA: TGCGCCAGCAGCGAACTAGCCAACTACGAGCAGTACTTC.

The rearrangement joins TRBV10-2 to TRBJ2-1, with D perhaps matching TRBD1 (6 bases). Germline V lookup: CDR1 WSHSY, CDR2 SAAADI. The CDR3 has 16 amino acids. V dropped 0 bases and J dropped 5 bases, with 14 bases sitting between them. The chain's CDR3 is CASSESNLGADNEQFF. In DNA form, the CDR3 reads TGCGCCAGCAGTGAGTCGAATCTGGGGGCGGACAATGAGCAGTTCTTC.

At least ten counts were recorded for this clonotype. The chain is built from TRBV7-6 and TRBJ1-5, with D perhaps TRBD1 (5 bases). CDR3 length: 17 amino acids. The ends were cut back, 3 bases at V and 11 bases at J, with 26 bases in the middle. Germline V gene sequence: CDR1 SGHVS, CDR2 FNYEAQ. Written as DNA, the CDR3 is TGTGCCAGCAGCTTGGGAGGAGAGGGCGAAGTTCAGACAGCCCAGCATTTT. Protein: CASSLGGEGEVQTAQHF.

This clonotype appeared many times. The rearrangement links TRBV3-1 to TRBJ2-7, with a tentative D call TRBD1 (5 bases). The V gene's germline CDR1 is LGHDT and CDR2 YNNKEL (reference sequence). Trimming stripped 0 bases from V and 4 bases from J, with 13 bases between. The CDR3 spans 15 residues. CDR3 bases: TGTGCCAGCAGCCAAGATAGGGGCCCTGCTTACGAGCAGTACTTC. Protein sequence: CASSQDRGPAYEQYF.

The chain joins TRBV3-1 to TRBJ1-1; 7 bases line up with TRBD1. CDR1 and CDR2 (germline): LGHDT, YNNKEL (reference sequence). V lost 8 bases and J lost 1; bases outside the gene matches: 4. The length of the CDR3 is 13 residues. Here the CDR3 DNA reads TGTGCCAGCCTACAGGGGTCGAACACTGAAGCTTTCTTT. Its translation: CASLQGSNTEAFF. Full variable domain (missing parts from reference TRBV3-1 and TRBJ1-1): DTAVSQTPKYLVTQMGNDKSIKCEQNLGHDTMYWYKQDSKKFLKIMFSYNNKELIINETVPNRFSPKSPDKAHLNLHINSLELGDSAVYFCASLQGSNTEAFFGQGTRLTVV.

At least ten counts were recorded for this clonotype. The chain joins TRBV6-2 or TRBV6-3 to TRBJ1-1, with D unresolved. Trimming stripped 8 bases from V and 3 bases from J, with 10 bases between. From germline, CDR1 is MNHEY and CDR2 SVGEGT. This CDR3 has 12 amino acids. DNA for the CDR3: TGTGCCAGCCTCTCGGGTTACACTGAAGCTTTCTTT. Translation gives CASLSGYTEAFF.

This chain connects TRBV4-3 to TRBJ2-7, with 8 positions matching TRBD1. Per germline, CDR1 LGHNA and CDR2 YSLEER. This CDR3 spans 15 amino acids. J lost 4 bases, V lost 1 base, and 6 bases had no gene match. The CDR3 DNA sequence: TGCGCCAGCAGCCAAGGGACAGGGACTCTGTACGAGCAGTACTTC. Protein sequence: CASSQGTGTLYEQYF.

Ten or more counts support this clonotype. The rearrangement joins TRBV2 to TRBJ1-2, with D uncertain. V was clipped by 2 bases and J by 8 bases, with 9 bases between them. CDR1 is SNHLY and CDR2 is FYNNEI in the germline V gene. The CDR3 extends over 12 amino acids. CDR3 nucleotides: TGTGCCAGCAGTGAAACCCTAGGCGGCTACACCTTC. Protein sequence: CASSETLGGYTF.

This clonotype occurred many times. The J gene is TRBJ1-1, the V gene TRBV2; 10 bases agree with TRBD1. Per the germline V gene, CDR1 is SNHLY and CDR2 is FYNNEI. The CDR3 consists of 13 residues. Trimming took 6 bases from V and 3 from J; bases not matched to a gene: 1. The CDR3 sequence: CASRGTGDTEAFF. CDR3 nucleotides: TGTGCCAGCAGGGGGACAGGGGACACTGAAGCTTTCTTT. Using reference TRBV2 and TRBJ1-1 for the parts outside the CDR3, the full variable domain is EPEVTQTPSHQVTQMGQEVILRCVPISNHLYFYWYRQILGQKVEFLVSFYNNEISEKSEIFDDQFSVERPDGSNFTLKIRSTKLEDSAMYFCASRGTGDTEAFFGQGTRLTVV.

This clonotype occurred many times. The genes are TRBV24-1 and TRBJ1-5; maybe TRBD1 (5 bases). Germline-derived CDR1 and CDR2 are KGHDR and SFDVKD. Trimming shortened V by 2 bases and J by 4 bases, and 38 bases separated the two germline ends. The length of the CDR3 is 24 residues. Here the CDR3 reads CATSDWGDAVLPLGDGAANQPQHF. In DNA form, the CDR3 reads TGTGCCACCAGTGATTGGGGCGACGCAGTCCTACCTCTTGGGGATGGAGCTGCTAATCAGCCCCAGCATTTT.

This clonotype was counted many times. CDR3 in amino acids: CASSSLTDTQYF. The CDR3 nucleotides are TGTGCCAGCAGCTCCCTCACAGATACGCAGTATTTT. V gene TRBV7-2 combines with J gene TRBJ2-3; D uncertain. The CDR3 runs 12 residues. The V gene's germline CDR1 is SGHTA and CDR2 FQGNSA. Trimming took off 4 bases at V and 2 bases at J, with 4 bases between the two ends.

This clonotype was seen ten or more times. This sequence joins TRBV5-1 and TRBJ2-1; D not certain. Germline assignment: CDR1 SGHRS and CDR2 YFSETQ. The CDR3 has 14 amino acids. V gave up 0 bases and J gave up 4 bases, with 8 bases separating them. The CDR3: CASSLDRAYNEQFF. The CDR3, as DNA: TGCGCCAGCAGCTTGGATAGAGCGTACAATGAGCAGTTCTTC.

This clonotype was observed at least ten times. The chain links TRBV20-1 to TRBJ2-7; TRBD2 matches at 8 bases. Germline values: CDR1 DFQATT, CDR2 SNEGSKA (reference sequence). The CDR3 sequence is 17 residues long. V lost 5 bases and J lost 2; bases outside the gene matches: 17. CDR3 DNA sequence: TGCAGTGCTTCCGCTTGGGCCCGGGGGGGAAAACCCTACGAGCAGTACTTC. Encoded protein: CSASAWARGGKPYEQYF.

Notes on this clonotype: Being one base from a much bigger clone, this may be a read error. The chain joins TRBV20-1 to TRBJ2-7, with D possibly TRBD2 on 7 matching bases. The CDR3 covers 14 residues. Germline CDR1 DFQATT, CDR2 SNEGSKA (reference sequence). Deletions cut 0 bases from V and 0 bases from J, with 9 bases between. This CDR3 reads CSAREGGASYEQYF. CDR3 nucleotides: TGCAGTGCTAGAGAAGGGGGGGCCTCCTACGAGCAGTACTTC.

The chain uses TRBV6-1 and TRBJ2-4; 9 bases fit TRBD1. The CDR3 covers 15 residues. V trimming: 9 bases; J trimming: 1 base; junction bases outside the gene matches: 7. Germline CDR1 and CDR2: MNHNS and SASEGT. CDR3 in amino acids: CASDRGFYAKNIQYF. The CDR3 coding sequence is TGTGCCAGTGACAGGGGGTTTTACGCCAAAAACATTCAGTACTTC.

The rearrangement links TRBV29-1 to TRBJ2-2; D is perhaps TRBD2 (7 bases). The CDR3 sequence is 15 residues long. Trimming shortened V by 5 bases and J by 4 bases, and 17 bases separated the two germline ends. Germline loops: CDR1 SQVTM, CDR2 ANQGSEA. The CDR3 is CSVSGSGGGTGELFF. The CDR3 DNA sequence: TGCAGCGTTTCTGGATCGGGGGGCGGCACCGGGGAGCTGTTTTTT.

In this sample, this clonotype turned up many times. The chain is built from TRBV20-1 and TRBJ2-1; 11 bases are shared with TRBD2. Trimming removed 2 bases from V and 6 bases from J; junction bases left unmatched: 9. CDR3 length equals 16 residues. CDR1 and CDR2 from the germline V gene are DFQATT and SNEGSKA (reference sequence). The DNA for the CDR3 is TGCAGTGCTAGATCGACTAGCGGGGAGCGAGCCAATGAGCAGTTCTTC. Amino acids: CSARSTSGERANEQFF.

The table lists this clonotype with many counts. The V gene is TRBV29-1, the J gene TRBJ1-4, with no clear D. CDR1 SQVTM and CDR2 ANQGSEA come from the germline V gene. The CDR3 has 12 amino acids. CDR3 region: CSCGATNEKLFF. The CDR3 region has the DNA TGCTCCTGTGGGGCAACTAATGAAAAACTGTTTTTT.

The sample holds many counts of this clonotype. V is TRBV5-1 and J is TRBJ2-7, with D hard to call. V was trimmed by 3 bases and J by 2 bases, leaving 9 bases between them. The germline gives CDR1 SGHRS, CDR2 YFSETQ. CDR3 length: 13 amino acids. CDR3 sequence reads: CASSSLVPYEQYF. The DNA for the CDR3 is TGCGCCAGCAGCTCTCTCGTTCCCTACGAGCAGTACTTC. Combining the CDR3 with reference TRBV5-1 and TRBJ2-7 gives the whole variable domain KAGVTQTPRYLIKTRGQQVTLSCSPISGHRSVSWYQQTPGQGLQFLFEYFSETQRNKGNFPGRFSGRQFSNSRSEMNVSTLELGDSALYLCASSSLVPYEQYFGPGTRLTVT.